A selection of T cell receptor beta chains follows, all from one sample in a study of blood T cell repertoires in COVID-19. The assay was immunoSEQ multiplex PCR, and TCRdb's table has in-frame clones only and misses some. The sample lists roughly 100,000 clones; around 90% were seen once. The sequenced sample was peripheral blood. The origin of the receptors is a human donor in a cohort sampled during active COVID-19. Each CDR3 is given with its conserved first and last residue. D genes are given only for firm matches. For some rows the clone size is stated as once, few or many, or as a class when expanded; others skip it.

clone_size	d_call	j_call	v_call	cdr3_nt	cdr3_aa
-	TRBD2	TRBJ2-2	TRBV27	TGTGCCAGCACGCGGGAGGCGTACACCGGGGAGCTGTTTTTT	CASTREAYTGELFF
-	-	TRBJ2-1	TRBV2	TGTGCCAGCAGTGATAGACAGGCCTACAATGAGCAGTTCTTC	CASSDRQAYNEQFF
-	TRBD2	TRBJ2-3	TRBV9	TGTGCCAGCAGCCCGTCGACTAGCAGGAATACGCAGTATTTT	CASSPSTSRNTQYF
-	-	TRBJ2-4	TRBV7-5	TGTGCCAGAAGCTCCCTACCCCCCACCTCCAAAAACATTCAGTACTTC	CARSSLPPTSKNIQYF
-	-	TRBJ1-1	TRBV6-5	TGTGCCAGCACCATGGACTTGTACACTGAAGCTTTCTTT	CASTMDLYTEAFF
-	TRBD2	TRBJ2-3	TRBV7-2	TGTGCCAGCAGCTCCGCCTCCTTTAGCGGGAGGGCCGGGCATACGCAGTATTTT	CASSSASFSGRAGHTQYF
-	-	TRBJ1-6	TRBV18	TGTGCCAGCTCACCTTGGGGGGTCTCCTATAATTCACCCCTCCACTTT	CASSPWGVSYNSPLHF
once	TRBD2	TRBJ2-3	TRBV9	TGTGCCAGCAGCGAGTTGCGGGGGTTCTACACAGATACGCAGTATTTT	CASSELRGFYTDTQYF
-	TRBD1	TRBJ2-7	TRBV5-1	TGCGCCAGCAACCCGACAGGGGGGCCGAACGAGCAGTACTTC	CASNPTGGPNEQYF
-	TRBD1	TRBJ1-2	TRBV30	TGTGCCTGGAGCCTCCTGACAGGGGGGGGAGGCTACACCTTC	CAWSLLTGGGGYTF
-	TRBD1	TRBJ1-6	TRBV9	TGTGCCAGCAGCGTAACACCGGGACAGAGTAATTCACCCCTCCACTTT	CASSVTPGQSNSPLHF
-	-	TRBJ1-2	TRBV6-6	TGTGCCAGCAGTTCACTTCGCCCGCCGGAGGTGCCCGGCTACACCTTC	CASSSLRPPEVPGYTF
-	TRBD2	TRBJ2-7	TRBV3-1/TRBV3-2	TGTGCCAGCAGCCTCGGGGGGGACTGGCTTTACGAGCAGTACTTC	CASSLGGDWLYEQYF
-	-	TRBJ2-3	TRBV9	TGTGCCAGCAGCGTAGAGAGTTTCACAGATACGCAGTATTTT	CASSVESFTDTQYF
many	-	TRBJ2-4	TRBV5-1	TGCGCCAGCAGCTTGGTAGGGGCCGGGCCCCGAAACATTCAGTACTTC	CASSLVGAGPRNIQYF
-	TRBD1	TRBJ2-1	TRBV24-1	TGTGCCACCAGTGATGCGGGACAGGGGTCCTACAATGAGCAGTTCTTC	CATSDAGQGSYNEQFF
-	TRBD2	TRBJ2-7	TRBV7-9	TGTGCCAGCAGCTCCTCCCCTAGCGGGGGGGCCTACGAGCAGTACTTC	CASSSSPSGGAYEQYF
-	TRBD1	TRBJ2-3	TRBV5-1	TGCGCCAGCACACGGACAGGGAGTCCCACCACAGATACGCAGTATTTT	CASTRTGSPTTDTQYF
-	TRBD1	TRBJ1-3	TRBV7-9	TGTGCCAGCACCCCAATGACAGGGGCGCCAAACACCATATATTTT	CASTPMTGAPNTIYF
-	TRBD2	TRBJ2-3	TRBV29-1	TGCAGCGTTCTAGCGGGAGTTTCAGATACGCAGTATTTT	CSVLAGVSDTQYF
-	-	TRBJ1-1	TRBV7-6	TGTGCCAGCAGCGCCACAAATTCTGAAGCTTTCTTT	CASSATNSEAFF
-	TRBD1	TRBJ1-1	TRBV11-2	TGTGCCAGCAGCACCGACAGGGGACTGGCTGAAGCTTTCTTT	CASSTDRGLAEAFF
-	TRBD2	TRBJ2-2	TRBV5-6	TGTGCCAGCAGCTTGGGTGTTAGCGGGAGGGAGCTGTTTTTT	CASSLGVSGRELFF
-	-	TRBJ1-2	TRBV2	TGTGCCAGCAGTAAGGACAGTCCCATCACGTATGGCTACACCTTC	CASSKDSPITYGYTF
-	TRBD2	TRBJ2-1	TRBV6-2/TRBV6-3	TGTGCCAGCAGTTACCGCGGGGGGGCATTGAATGAGCAGTTCTTC	CASSYRGGALNEQFF
-	-	TRBJ1-1	TRBV10-1	TGCGCCAGCAGTCGAGAAGGGCGGGCTGAAGCTTTCTTT	CASSREGRAEAFF
-	TRBD1	TRBJ2-1	TRBV19	TGTGCCAGTACCTCAGAATTCAGGGGGAATGAGCAGTTCTTC	CASTSEFRGNEQFF
-	TRBD1	TRBJ1-2	TRBV6-4	TGTGCCAGCAGAACAGGGGAGGCCTTC	CASRTGEAF
-	TRBD2	TRBJ2-1	TRBV28	TGTGCCAGCAGCACCCGGACTAGGGAGCAGTTCTTC	CASSTRTREQFF
-	TRBD2	TRBJ2-3	TRBV29-1	TGCAGCGTTGAAGTCGTGCGGACTAGCGGGACTTACACAGATACGCAGTATTTT	CSVEVVRTSGTYTDTQYF
once	TRBD2	TRBJ2-1	TRBV9	TGTGCCAGCAGCGTAACTAGCGGGGAAAATGAGCAGTTCTTC	CASSVTSGENEQFF
-	-	TRBJ1-1	TRBV10-2	TGCGCCAGCAGTGAAAGCCACTTGGAGTTCACTGAAGCTTTCTTT	CASSESHLEFTEAFF
-	-	TRBJ2-7	TRBV3-1/TRBV3-2	TGTGCCAGCAGCCGACAGGCCTACGAGCAGTACTTC	CASSRQAYEQYF
-	-	TRBJ1-5	TRBV30	TGTGCCTGGAGTGTAGGGGGCAATCAGCCCCAGCATTTT	CAWSVGGNQPQHF
many	-	TRBJ1-3	TRBV3-1/TRBV3-2	TGTGCCAGCAGGCACGGCTCTGGAAACACCATATATTTT	CASRHGSGNTIYF
-	TRBD2	TRBJ2-1	TRBV9	TGTGCCAGCAGCGCACGGACTAGCGGGGGGCGGGAGCAGTTCTTC	CASSARTSGGREQFF
-	TRBD1	TRBJ2-1	TRBV18	TGTGCCAGCTCACTCAACCCAACAGGGGGGCTATCGTACAATGAGCAGTTCTTC	CASSLNPTGGLSYNEQFF
-	TRBD1	TRBJ1-6	TRBV19	TGTGCCAGTAGTGCCGAACAGGGGGCGCATAATTCACCCCTCCACTTT	CASSAEQGAHNSPLHF
-	-	TRBJ2-1	TRBV6-6	TGTGCCAGCAGTGACAGGTGGGGAGTGGGTGAGCAGTTCTTC	CASSDRWGVGEQFF
few	TRBD1	TRBJ1-1	TRBV6-2/TRBV6-3	TGTGCCAGCAGTTACCGGGACAGGGCCCGGGCTTTCTTT	CASSYRDRARAFF
-	-	TRBJ1-2	TRBV6-6	TGTGCCAGCAGACAACTAACGGGGGGTGGCTACACCTTC	CASRQLTGGGYTF
-	-	TRBJ2-7	TRBV6-5	TGTGCCAGCAGTTACTCGTACCGCGCAGCGAGCTACGAGCAGTACTTC	CASSYSYRAASYEQYF
-	TRBD2	TRBJ2-3	TRBV5-1	TGCGCCAGCAGCCACGGACTAGCGGCTAGCACAGATACGCAGTATTTT	CASSHGLAASTDTQYF
-	TRBD1	TRBJ1-5	TRBV28	TGTGCCAGCAGTCCGCAACGAGCAGGGGGCTATCAGCCCCAGCATTTT	CASSPQRAGGYQPQHF
-	TRBD2	TRBJ2-1	TRBV7-9	TGTGCCAGTAGCGGGAGAATTTACAATGAGCAGTTCTTC	CASSGRIYNEQFF
-	-	TRBJ1-5	TRBV9	TGTGCCAGCAGCGTAGGAGTATATAGCAATCAGCCCCAGCATTTT	CASSVGVYSNQPQHF
-	-	TRBJ1-4	TRBV7-2	TGTGCCAGCAGCTCTTTGGGGCTTGGTAATGAAAAACTGTTTTTT	CASSSLGLGNEKLFF
-	TRBD2	TRBJ2-4	TRBV20-1	TGCAGTGCTAGTCCGAGACTAGCGGGAGCCCTGGGTGGAAACATTCAGTACTTC	CSASPRLAGALGGNIQYF
-	TRBD2	TRBJ2-7	TRBV3-1/TRBV3-2	TGTGCCAGCAGCCAAGTGGGGGAGGGCGAGCAGTACTTC	CASSQVGEGEQYF
-	TRBD2	TRBJ2-1	TRBV2	TGTGCCAGCTCTAACCGGACTAGCTCCTACAATGAGCAGTTCTTC	CASSNRTSSYNEQFF
-	TRBD1	TRBJ1-4	TRBV4-1	TGCGCCAGCAGCCAACCGGGACAGGGGATGAAAAAACTGTTTTTT	CASSQPGQGMKKLFF
-	-	TRBJ1-2	TRBV5-1	TGCGCCAGCAGCTTTGGGCCCAGCTATGGCTACACCTTC	CASSFGPSYGYTF
-	-	TRBJ1-1	TRBV6-1	TGTGCCAGCAGTGCTTACCCCAGGGTTAGGGTGATGAACACTGAAGCTTTCTTT	CASSAYPRVRVMNTEAFF
-	-	TRBJ1-5	TRBV21-1	TGTGCCAGCAGCAACGGGGGGGACCCCGGTCAGCCCCAGCATTTT	CASSNGGDPGQPQHF
few	TRBD1	TRBJ1-1	TRBV5-5	TGTGCCAGCACCCCCGAGGGGGCACCCAACACTGAAGCTTTCTTT	CASTPEGAPNTEAFF
medium-sized	TRBD2	TRBJ2-5	TRBV7-6	TGTGCCAGCAGCTTAGCGAGTAGCGGGGGAAAGACCCAGTACTTC	CASSLASSGGKTQYF
once	TRBD1	TRBJ1-5	TRBV5-1	TGCGCCAGCAGCATTGGGACAGATCAGCCCCAGCATTTT	CASSIGTDQPQHF
few	TRBD1	TRBJ2-2	TRBV7-9	TGTGCCAGCAGCTTATCCGAAGGGGGCCCACGAAGGGAGCTGTTTTTT	CASSLSEGGPRRELFF
-	TRBD1	TRBJ2-7	TRBV7-9	TGTGCCAGCAGCTTTAACCCCGGGACAGAGAGGAACTACGAGCAGTACTTC	CASSFNPGTERNYEQYF